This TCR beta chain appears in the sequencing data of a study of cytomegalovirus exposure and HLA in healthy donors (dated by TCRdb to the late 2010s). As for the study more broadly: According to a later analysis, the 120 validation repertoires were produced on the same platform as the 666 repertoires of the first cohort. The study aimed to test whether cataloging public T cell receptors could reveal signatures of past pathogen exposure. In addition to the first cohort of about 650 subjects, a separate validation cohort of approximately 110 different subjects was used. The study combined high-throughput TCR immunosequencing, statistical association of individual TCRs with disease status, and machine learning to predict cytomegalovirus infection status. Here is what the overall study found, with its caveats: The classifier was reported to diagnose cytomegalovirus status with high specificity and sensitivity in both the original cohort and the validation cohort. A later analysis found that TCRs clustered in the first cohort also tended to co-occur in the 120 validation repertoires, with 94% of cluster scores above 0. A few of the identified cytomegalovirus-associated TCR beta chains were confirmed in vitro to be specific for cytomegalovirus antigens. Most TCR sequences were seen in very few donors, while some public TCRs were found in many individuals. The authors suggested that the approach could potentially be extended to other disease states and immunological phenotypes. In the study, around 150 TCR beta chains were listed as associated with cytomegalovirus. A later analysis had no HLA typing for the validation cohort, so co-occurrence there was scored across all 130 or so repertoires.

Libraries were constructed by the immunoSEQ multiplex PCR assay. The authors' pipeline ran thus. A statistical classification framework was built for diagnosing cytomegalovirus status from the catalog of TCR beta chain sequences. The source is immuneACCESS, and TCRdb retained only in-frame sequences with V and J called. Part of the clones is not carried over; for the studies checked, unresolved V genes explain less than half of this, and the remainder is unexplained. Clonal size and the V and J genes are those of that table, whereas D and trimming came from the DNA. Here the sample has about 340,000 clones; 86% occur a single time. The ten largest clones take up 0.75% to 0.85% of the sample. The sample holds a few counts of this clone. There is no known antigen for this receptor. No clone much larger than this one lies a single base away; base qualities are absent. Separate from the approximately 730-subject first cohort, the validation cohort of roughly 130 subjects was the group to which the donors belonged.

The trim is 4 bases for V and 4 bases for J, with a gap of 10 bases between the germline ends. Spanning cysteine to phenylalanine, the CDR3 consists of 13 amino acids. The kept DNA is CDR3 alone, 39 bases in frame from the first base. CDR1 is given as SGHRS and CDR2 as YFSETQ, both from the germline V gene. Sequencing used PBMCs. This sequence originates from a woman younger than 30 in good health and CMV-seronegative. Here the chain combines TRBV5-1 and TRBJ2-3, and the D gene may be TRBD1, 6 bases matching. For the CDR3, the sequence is CASSRQGPDTQYF. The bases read TGCGCCAGCAGCCGGCAGGGGCCAGATACGCAGTATTTT.